A single sample is the source of the 10 T cell receptor beta chains below, sequenced in a study of blood T cells in healthy people across ages. Sample-barcoded 5' priming and a J-beta primer mix drove a second PCR of 7 to 11 cycles. MiXCR was run by TCRdb on the 5' RACE reads, yielding one entry per CDR3 protein. The profile shows some 1,500,000 distinct CDR3 sequences, under 55% of them singletons. Sequenced sample: blood. The origin of the receptors is a woman under 30 in good health.

Note on this clonotype: This may stem from a read error, because a much larger clone lies one nucleotide away. The chain has TRBV28 and TRBJ1-2, with D perhaps matching TRBD1 (5 bases). The V gene's germline CDR1 is MDHEN and CDR2 SYDVKM. The CDR3 totals 13 residues. The CDR3, as DNA: TGTGCCGGCAGTCGTCAGGGCCGGTATGGCTACACCTTC. This translates into CAGSRQGRYGYTF.

This sequence joins TRBV20-1 and TRBJ1-1, with a possible D match to TRBD1 (5 bases). The ends were cut back, 3 bases at V and 1 base at J, with 9 bases in the middle. The CDR3 is 13 amino acids. The V gene's germline CDR1 is DFQATT and CDR2 SNEGSKA (reference sequence). The CDR3: CSASATENTEAFF. The CDR3 DNA is TGCAGTGCTAGCGCGACAGAGAACACTGAAGCTTTCTTT.

This clonotype has a count of ten or more. V is TRBV20-1 and J is TRBJ2-7, with 8 nucleotides matching TRBD1. Germline V gene data show CDR1 as DFQATT and CDR2 as SNEGSKA (reference sequence). Trimming took 3 bases from V and 3 from J; bases not matched to a gene: 7. CDR3 length: 14 residues. CDR3 loop: CSARAPGQDYEQYF. DNA for the CDR3: TGCAGTGCTAGGGCCCCGGGACAGGACTACGAGCAGTACTTC.

The table lists this clonotype with a few counts. The chain couples TRBV4-1 to TRBJ1-1; perhaps TRBD1 as D (5 bases). Germline CDR1 MGHRA, CDR2 YSYEKL. Trimming took off 4 bases at V and 4 bases at J, with 19 bases between the two ends. The CDR3 is 16 residues long. For the CDR3, the DNA is TGCGCCAGCAGCCGGGCTGGCGGAGGGGAGGGCACTGAAGCTTTCTTT. Residues: CASSRAGGGEGTEAFF.

This clonotype was seen more than once but under ten times. The chain joins TRBV4-1 to TRBJ1-2, with D possibly being TRBD1 (6 bases). The CDR3 runs 15 residues. The germline CDR1 and CDR2 sequences are MGHRA and YSYEKL. V was shortened by 1 base and J by 4 bases, with 13 bases between the two germline ends. As DNA, the CDR3 is TGCGCCAGCAGCCAAGCGGGAACAGGGATCTATGGCTACACCTTC. Translation: CASSQAGTGIYGYTF.

Written as DNA, the CDR3 is TGTGCCAGCAGTCATTCTAGCGGGAGTAAACAACACGAGACACCCAATTCTGGGGCCAACGTCCTGACTTTC. Its translation: CASSHSSGSKQHETPNSGANVLTF. The rearrangement links TRBV27 to TRBJ2-6, with 10 bases identical to TRBD2. CDR3 length equals 24 residues. Losses at the gene ends were 5 bases for V and 1 base for J; bases not matched to a gene: 26. Germline CDR1 MNHEY, CDR2 SMNVEV (reference sequence).

The V call is TRBV20-1, the J call TRBJ2-7; the D gene is possibly TRBD1 (6 bases). Germline CDR1 is DFQATT and CDR2 is SNEGSKA (reference sequence). Trimming cost V 2 bases and J 4 bases, with 12 bases left between them. The CDR3 is 13 amino acids. The CDR3 spells CSARTGKVYEQYF. The CDR3 DNA is TGCAGTGCTAGAACAGGGAAGGTATACGAGCAGTACTTC.

This clonotype was recorded many times. This chain connects TRBV12-3 or TRBV12-4 to TRBJ1-2; TRBD1 agrees at 8 bases. V lost 8 bases to trimming and J lost 2 bases; unmatched junction nucleotides: 1. The CDR3 has 12 amino acids. The CDR3 DNA reads TGTGCCAGCCGGGACAGGAACTATGGCTACACCTTC. Translating it yields CASRDRNYGYTF.

A few counts support this clonotype. The rearrangement joins TRBV12-3 or TRBV12-4 to TRBJ2-7; no reliable D call. This CDR3 is built from 13 residues. The V and J ends lost 3 bases and 2 bases respectively, with 8 bases between them. CDR3 coding DNA: TGTGCCAGCAGTTTTAGTCGAACCTACGAGCAGTACTTC. This gives the protein CASSFSRTYEQYF.

The rearrangement links TRBV15 to TRBJ2-3; 7 bases align to TRBD2. V lost 0 bases, J lost 9 bases, and 6 bases stayed unmatched. The CDR3 covers 14 residues. CDR1 LNHNV and CDR2 YYDKDF come from the germline V gene (reference sequence). The CDR3 region has the DNA TGTGCCACCAGCAGAGAAGCGGCGCGGGAGACGCAGTATTTT. Its translation: CATSREAARETQYF.